What follows are 27 T cell receptor beta chains derived from one specimen sequenced in a study of cytomegalovirus exposure and HLA in healthy donors (dated by TCRdb to the late 2010s). Library creation used the immunoSEQ multiplex PCR assay. For the multiplex PCR, a mixture combining 60 forward primers for TCR Vbeta segments and 13 reverse primers for TCR Jbeta segments was used. Entries here come from immuneACCESS through TCRdb and include only in-frame sequences with V and J called. Some clones fail to appear in such tables; in the studies checked, an unresolved V gene covers under half of the shortfall, and the cause of the remainder is unknown. Within this sample are roughly 140,000 clones, with about 84% of them counted one time only. The ten largest clonotypes hold less than 4% of the sample. Sequencing was done on a sample of PBMCs. These receptors were collected from a male donor in good health and CMV-seronegative.

This clone was counted between two and nine times. The chain carries TRBV25-1 and TRBJ2-7; D unresolved. Per germline, CDR1 MGHDK and CDR2 SYGVNS. V was clipped by 3 bases and J by 4 bases, with 10 bases between them. This CDR3 contains 13 residues. Here the CDR3 reads CASSEEPLYEQYF. The CDR3 nucleotides are TGTGCCAGCAGTGAGGAGCCGCTTTACGAGCAGTACTTC.

The chain joins TRBV29-1 to TRBJ2-7; tentatively, D is TRBD1 (6 bases). The CDR3 has 10 residues. Germline loops: CDR1 SQVTM, CDR2 ANQGSEA. Trimming cost V 4 bases and J 6 bases, with 7 bases left between them. DNA for the CDR3: TGCAGCGTTGGAGGGGGCGAGCAGTACTTC. It is translated as CSVGGGEQYF.

This clone has more than one count but fewer than ten. The rearrangement joins TRBV11-3 to TRBJ2-5, with 9 bases matching TRBD2. The junction had 3 bases not matched to a gene; V was cut back by 5 bases and J by 5 bases. The CDR3 totals 13 residues. Germline values: CDR1 SGHNT, CDR2 YENEEA. The CDR3 DNA reads as TGTGCCAGCAGCCGTAGCGGGAGTGAGACCCAGTACTTC. This codes for CASSRSGSETQYF. Drawing the rest from reference TRBV11-3 and TRBJ2-5, the complete variable domain is EAGVVQSPRYKIIEKKQPVAFWCNPISGHNTLYWYLQNLGQGPELLIRYENEEAVDDSQLPKDRFSAERLKGVDSTLKIQPAELGDSAVYLCASSRSGSETQYFGPGTRLLVL.

The CDR3 DNA reads as TGTGCCAGCAGCTTATCGAGGTACGCTGAAGCTTTCTTT. As protein: CASSLSRYAEAFF. The rearrangement joins TRBV11-3 to TRBJ1-1; D gene uncertain. V lost 2 bases and J 6 bases, leaving 10 bases between the germline ends. CDR1 is SGHNT and CDR2 is YENEEA in the germline V gene. The length of the CDR3 is 13 residues.

This chain joins TRBV2 and TRBJ2-3; tentative D call: TRBD1 (5 bases). The CDR3 has 14 amino acids. V lost 5 bases and J lost 4, with 13 bases in between. CDR1 and CDR2 from the germline V gene are SNHLY and FYNNEI. CDR3 in DNA: TGTGCCAGCAGTTGGATCTTAGGGGCAGATACGCAGTATTTT. Encoded protein: CASSWILGADTQYF.

This clone came up once. The chain couples TRBV10-3 to TRBJ1-3; TRBD1 agrees at 7 bases. V was pared by 2 bases and J by 3 bases, with 4 bases of the junction left unmatched. The length of the CDR3 is 15 residues. Germline loops: CDR1 ENHRY, CDR2 SYGVKD. CDR3 residues: CAISEGQAYGNTIYF. CDR3 bases: TGTGCCATCAGTGAGGGACAGGCATATGGAAACACCATATATTTT.

The rearrangement links TRBV7-9 to TRBJ1-2; D is perhaps TRBD1 (5 bases). CDR3 length: 11 amino acids. V was clipped by 5 bases and J by 8 bases, with 9 bases between them. Germline CDR1 reads SEHNR; CDR2 reads FQNEAQ (reference sequence). The CDR3 region is CASSNRSGYTF. In nucleotides, the CDR3 is TGTGCCAGCAGCAACAGGAGCGGCTACACCTTC.

The gene calls are TRBV6-5 and TRBJ2-3; 7 bases are a match to TRBD1. Unmatched junction bases numbered 1, after V lost 4 bases and J lost 0 bases. CDR1 and CDR2 from the germline V gene are MNHEY and SVGAGI. This CDR3 has 14 amino acids. For the CDR3, the DNA is TGTGCCAGCAGTTCGGACAGGAGCACAGATACGCAGTATTTT. Translated, it gives CASSSDRSTDTQYF.

V gene TRBV7-6 combines with J gene TRBJ1-2; D remains unclear. Germline V gene data show CDR1 as SGHVS and CDR2 as FNYEAQ. V lost 3 bases and J 6 bases, leaving 11 bases between the germline ends. The CDR3 length is 13 residues. The CDR3 DNA reads TGTGCCAGCAGCTTGCCGGGGTACGATGGCTACACCTTC. It yields the protein CASSLPGYDGYTF.

The chain has TRBV6-5 and TRBJ2-7, with 12 bases identical to TRBD2. CDR1 MNHEY and CDR2 SVGAGI come from the germline V gene. This CDR3 spans 14 amino acids. Trimming took 5 bases from V and 3 from J; bases not matched to a gene: 2. As DNA, the CDR3 is TGTGCCAGCAGTCGGACTAGCGGGAACTACGAGCAGTACTTC. This translates into CASSRTSGNYEQYF.

J is TRBJ2-5 and V is TRBV13; tentatively, D is TRBD1 (5 bases). V gave up 3 bases and J gave up 3 bases, with 17 bases separating them. Per the germline V gene, CDR1 is PRHDT and CDR2 is FYEKMQ (reference sequence). There are 16 residues in the CDR3. CDR3 amino acids: CASSFLPGPSEETQYF. CDR3 coding DNA: TGTGCCAGCAGCTTCTTGCCAGGGCCCAGTGAAGAGACCCAGTACTTC.

V is TRBV28 and J is TRBJ2-7; tentative D call: TRBD1 (5 bases). V was pared by 4 bases and J by 2 bases, with 12 bases between. Per germline, CDR1 MDHEN and CDR2 SYDVKM. The CDR3 loop spans 14 amino acids. CDR3 bases: TGTGCCAGCAGTTCCCTTGACAGTCCCTACGAGCAGTACTTC. It specifies CASSSLDSPYEQYF. The full variable domain, in which reference TRBV28 and TRBJ2-7 provide the parts outside the CDR3, is DVKVTQSSRYLVKRTGEKVFLECVQDMDHENMFWYRQDPGLGLRLIYFSYDVKMKEKGDIPEGYSVSREKKERFSLILESASTNQTSMYLCASSSLDSPYEQYFGPGTRLTVT.

The J gene is TRBJ1-1, the V gene TRBV28, with 9 bases matching TRBD1. This CDR3 region has 17 residues. Germline CDR1 and CDR2: MDHEN and SYDVKM. Unmatched junction bases numbered 9, after V lost 1 base and J lost 3 bases. As DNA, the CDR3 is TGTGCCAGCAGTTTATATGGGGACAGGGTGGGGGACACTGAAGCTTTCTTT. Residues: CASSLYGDRVGDTEAFF.

The chain has TRBV7-9 and TRBJ2-3; TRBD2 agrees at 10 bases. CDR1 is SEHNR and CDR2 is FQNEAQ in the germline V gene (reference sequence). The CDR3 extends over 19 amino acids. With 5 bases clipped from V and 1 base from J, the junction kept 15 bases outside the gene matches. CDR3 DNA sequence: TGTGCCAGCAGCCCCCCGGCGACGACTAGCGGGTCCCGCACAGATACGCAGTATTTT. Protein product: CASSPPATTSGSRTDTQYF.

In its sample, this clone was seen a few times. The chain has TRBV7-9 and TRBJ1-4; TRBD1 is a possible D gene (6 bases). In germline, CDR1 is SEHNR, CDR2 FQNEAQ (reference sequence). V shed 8 bases and J shed 4 bases, with 20 bases lying between them. The CDR3 sequence is 16 residues long. The CDR3 sequence: CASAGGPLLLNEKLFF. The CDR3 DNA follows: TGTGCCAGCGCCGGGGGGCCGCTCCTCCTTAATGAAAAACTGTTTTTT.

The V gene is TRBV5-5, the J gene TRBJ2-1; TRBD2 matches at 13 bases. There are 15 residues in the CDR3. CDR1 is SGHKS, CDR2 YYEKEE, per germline (reference sequence). J lost 4 bases, V lost 2 bases, and 0 bases had no gene match. CDR3 nucleotide sequence: TGTGCCAGCAGCTTACTAGCGGGAGGGTACAATGAGCAGTTCTTC. Translating gives CASSLLAGGYNEQFF.

The chain uses TRBV6-6 and TRBJ2-7, with a possible D match to TRBD2 (5 bases). Germline loops: CDR1 MNHNY, CDR2 SVGAGI (reference sequence). The CDR3 totals 15 residues. The V end was cut by 2 bases, the J end by 3 bases, with 14 bases between. CDR3 in DNA: TGTGCCAGCAGTTACGCGTACCGGGAATACTACGAGCAGTACTTC. It encodes CASSYAYREYYEQYF.

This clone was detected only a few times. The chain combines TRBV19 with TRBJ2-1; 8 bases match TRBD2. Germline V gene data show CDR1 as LNHDA and CDR2 as SQIVND (reference sequence). V lost 5 bases to trimming and J lost 2 bases; unmatched junction nucleotides: 5. CDR3 length: 15 residues. The CDR3 loop reads CASSRSSGAYNEQFF. CDR3 nucleotide sequence: TGTGCCAGTAGTCGGAGTAGCGGGGCCTACAATGAGCAGTTCTTC.

This chain joins TRBV7-8 and TRBJ2-1, with 8 bases aligning to TRBD2. The CDR3 contains 16 residues. Germline trimming cut 0 bases from V and 3 bases from J; bases unmatched to any gene: 4. Germline CDR1 is SGHVS and CDR2 is FQNEAQ. The CDR3 is CASSLAASGFYNEQFF. Here the CDR3 DNA reads TGTGCCAGCAGCTTAGCCGCTAGCGGGTTCTACAATGAGCAGTTCTTC.

This clone was seen a handful of times. V gene TRBV7-7 combines with J gene TRBJ2-3, with 9 positions matching TRBD1. The germline gives CDR1 SSHAT, CDR2 FNYEAQ (reference sequence). The J segment lost 3 bases and the V segment lost 6 bases, leaving 7 bases of the junction unmatched. The CDR3 has 15 residues. CDR3 region: CASSPGTGRTDTQYF. In nucleotides, the CDR3 is TGTGCCAGCAGTCCCGGGACAGGGAGGACAGATACGCAGTATTTT.

This clone was counted only a few times. This chain connects TRBV6-5 to TRBJ2-3, with 8 bases that match TRBD1. The V segment lost 4 bases and the J segment 0 bases; nucleotides outside the gene matches: 3. Germline CDR1 is MNHEY and CDR2 is SVGAGI. This CDR3 is built from 15 residues. The CDR3 region is CASSLDRGSTDTQYF. The CDR3 DNA is TGTGCCAGCAGTTTAGACAGGGGTAGCACAGATACGCAGTATTTT.

The chain has TRBV25-1 and TRBJ2-5, with TRBD1 as a possible D gene (5 bases). Germline V gives CDR1 MGHDK, CDR2 SYGVNS. This CDR3 has 15 residues. V lost 2 bases, J lost 1 base, and 11 bases lay in between. In DNA form, the CDR3 reads TGTGCCAGCAGTGAAGGTGACAGAGGCCAAGAGACCCAGTACTTC. Its translation: CASSEGDRGQETQYF.

The chain recombines TRBV19 with TRBJ1-1, with D hard to call. The CDR3 loop spans 14 amino acids. The V and J ends lost 3 bases and 2 bases respectively, with 10 bases between them. Germline CDR1 LNHDA, CDR2 SQIVND (reference sequence). The CDR3 protein is CASSIAYANTEAFF. DNA for the CDR3: TGTGCCAGTAGTATTGCCTATGCAAACACTGAAGCTTTCTTT.

The gene calls are TRBV30 and TRBJ1-1; D is uncertain. Trimming left V 0 bases short and J 6 bases short, with 5 bases between. This CDR3 region has 11 residues. Germline V gives CDR1 GTSNPN, CDR2 SVGIG (reference sequence). The CDR3 nucleotides read TGTGCCTGGAGTGTACGCGCTGAAGCTTTCTTT. The encoded protein is CAWSVRAEAFF. The full variable domain, completed using reference TRBV30 and TRBJ1-1, is SQTIHQWPATLVQPVGSPLSLECTVEGTSNPNLYWYRQAAGRGLQLLFYSVGIGQISSEVPQNLSASRPQDRQFILSSKKLLLSDSGFYLCAWSVRAEAFFGQGTRLTVV.

The chain employs TRBV4-1 and TRBJ1-4; 8 bases fit TRBD1. Germline CDR1 reads MGHRA; CDR2 reads YSYEKL. Trimming removed 1 base from V and 8 bases from J; junction bases left unmatched: 9. The CDR3 extends over 16 amino acids. The CDR3 DNA reads TGCGCCAGCAGCCAAGGATTAGTACAGGGGGAGGAAAAACTGTTTTTT. Its translation is CASSQGLVQGEEKLFF.

The chain is built from TRBV21-1 and TRBJ2-1; no check of the table's D call, TRBD1, against the DNA was made. TRBV21-1 is assigned pseudogene status. The CDR3 runs to 16 residues. The CDR3 loop reads CASSKWGTGYYNEQFF. The CDR3 coding sequence is TGTGCCAGCAGCAAATGGGGGACAGGGTACTACAATGAGCAGTTCTTC.

V usage is TRBV27 and J usage is TRBJ1-2; D is perhaps TRBD1 (5 bases). The CDR3 is 13 residues long. Germline V CDR1 and CDR2: MNHEY, SMNVEV (reference sequence). V dropped 5 bases and J dropped 3 bases, with 10 bases sitting between them. The CDR3 reads CASSPQGHYGYTF. For the CDR3, the DNA is TGTGCCAGCAGTCCTCAGGGTCACTATGGCTACACCTTC.